Below are 20 T cell receptor beta chains sequenced from a single sample in a study of blood T cells in healthy people across ages. The authors ran a second PCR of about 6 to 12 cycles using a sample-barcoded 5' primer and a J-beta primer mix. TCRdb re-derived calls from the 5' RACE reads in MiXCR, one entry per CDR3 protein. The sample holds about 680,000 distinct CDR3 sequences, around 45% seen once. Sequenced sample: blood. Receptors originate from a woman between 55 and 75 years old in good health.

This chain joins TRBV12-3 or TRBV12-4 and TRBJ2-3; 13 bases line up with TRBD2. The trim removed 6 bases at V and 3 bases at J, leaving 6 bases unmatched. The CDR3 is 16 amino acids. The CDR3 DNA reads as TGTGCCAGCAGACAGCGGACTAGCGGGGGAACAGATACGCAGTATTTT. It codes for CASRQRTSGGTDTQYF.

The V gene is TRBV24-1, the J gene TRBJ2-1, with 9 bases that match TRBD1. This CDR3 has 14 amino acids. J gave up 7 bases and V 8 bases, and 8 bases lay outside the gene matches. The germline CDR1 and CDR2 sequences are KGHDR and SFDVKD. The CDR3 loop reads CATTGRDRANEQFF. CDR3 nucleotides: TGTGCCACCACCGGCCGGGACAGGGCTAATGAGCAGTTCTTC.

The chain combines TRBV2 with TRBJ2-3; TRBD1 agrees at 10 bases. This CDR3 spans 14 amino acids. The germline V gene encodes CDR1 SNHLY and CDR2 FYNNEI. The V and J ends lost 4 bases and 5 bases, in that order; junction bases with no gene match: 3. CDR3 residues: CASSVDRGGDTQYF. The CDR3 nucleotides read TGTGCCAGCAGTGTGGACAGGGGGGGAGATACGCAGTATTTT.

Regarding this clonotype: An end of the junction does not agree with germline; a read error may underlie this. The gene calls are TRBV7-2 and TRBJ2-1; 7 bases map to TRBD2. CDR1 SGHTA and CDR2 FQGNSA come from the germline V gene. There are 15 residues in the CDR3. CDR3 nucleotide sequence: TGTGCCAGCAGCTCAAGCGGGGCCGCCTACAATGCGCAGTTCTTC. This translates into CASSSSGAAYNAQFF. Filled out from reference TRBV7-2 and TRBJ2-1, the complete variable domain reads GAGVSQSPSNKVTEKGKDVELRCDPISGHTALYWYRQSLGQGLEFLIYFQGNSAPDKSGLPSDRFSAERTGGSVSTLTIQRTQQEDSAVYLCASSSSGAAYNAQFFGPGTRLTVL.

This rearrangement joins TRBV9 to TRBJ2-1; 8 bases are shared with TRBD2. The tail of the sequence fits TRBJ2-7 better, so the J call may be wrong. The V gene's germline CDR1 is SGDLS and CDR2 YYNGEE. The length of the CDR3 is 14 residues. In nucleotides, the CDR3 is TGTGCCAGCAGTACTAGCGGAGCTTACAATGAGCAGTACTTC. Protein sequence: CASSTSGAYNEQYF.

This clonotype showed up just once. The chain uses TRBV29-1 and TRBJ1-1, with TRBD1 matching 8 bases. Losses at the gene ends were 7 bases for V and 0 bases for J; bases not matched to a gene: 4. The CDR3 has 13 residues. CDR1 and CDR2 (germline): SQVTM, ANQGSEA. The CDR3 spells CSASQGVNTEAFF. The CDR3 nucleotides are TGCAGCGCATCACAGGGGGTGAACACTGAAGCTTTCTTT.

The rearrangement links TRBV20-1 to TRBJ2-1; D possibly corresponds to TRBD2 (6 bases). V was clipped by 6 bases and J by 9 bases, with 27 bases between them. CDR3 length: 16 residues. Per the germline V gene, CDR1 is DFQATT and CDR2 is SNEGSKA (reference sequence). CDR3 residues: CSAIPGGGGKVGEQFF. The DNA for the CDR3 is TGCAGTGCCATCCCCGGTGGGGGAGGCAAGGTGGGTGAGCAGTTCTTC.

This clonotype was seen a handful of times. This sequence joins TRBV12-3 or TRBV12-4 and TRBJ2-1; D remains unclear. Trimming pared 1 base from V and 4 bases from J, leaving 8 bases between. The CDR3 is 14 residues long. The chain's CDR3 is CASSLDVYYNEQFF. CDR3 sequence (DNA): TGTGCCAGCAGTTTAGATGTATATTACAATGAGCAGTTCTTC.

This chain joins TRBV29-1 and TRBJ2-7; D might be TRBD2 (6 bases). CDR3 length: 11 residues. Germline V gives CDR1 SQVTM, CDR2 ANQGSEA. V was pared by 6 bases and J by 10 bases, with 16 bases between. As DNA, the CDR3 is TGCAGCGTGGATTGGCGGAGGGAACAGTACTTC. Encoded protein: CSVDWRREQYF.

Comments on this clonotype: The junction departs from germline at one end; a sequencing error may be responsible. The chain couples TRBV4-3 to TRBJ2-5, with 8 bases identical to TRBD2. Germline values: CDR1 LGHNA, CDR2 YSLEER. The CDR3 has 14 amino acids. The CDR3 nucleotides are TGCGCCGGCAGCCCCCGGACTAGCTCCGAGACCCAGTACTTC. Its protein product is CAGSPRTSSETQYF.

V and J are TRBV4-3 and TRBJ2-2; no firm D call. There are 15 residues in the CDR3. Germline V gene sequence: CDR1 LGHNA, CDR2 YSLEER. V was trimmed by 4 bases and J by 3 bases, leaving 12 bases between them. This CDR3 is CASSLGSADTGELFF. The CDR3 bases are TGCGCCAGCAGCCTAGGGTCCGCGGACACCGGGGAGCTGTTTTTT.

This clonotype was counted only a few times. The gene calls are TRBV28 and TRBJ2-4, with 9 positions matching TRBD2. Germline V gene lookup returns CDR1 MDHEN and CDR2 SYDVKM. The J segment lost 7 bases and the V segment lost 3 bases, leaving 13 bases of the junction unmatched. The CDR3 contains 17 residues. The CDR3 region is CASSLRLAAIGGNIQYF. The CDR3 nucleotides are TGTGCCAGCAGTTTGAGACTAGCGGCCATCGGGGGGAACATTCAGTACTTC.

This chain uses TRBV21-1 with TRBJ2-3; the table's TRBD1 call for D was not verified on the DNA. TRBV21-1 is deemed a pseudogene. CDR3 length: 16 residues. CDR3 bases: TGTGCCAGCAGCCCCCTCACGCAGGGGGCAACAGATACGCAGTATTTT. This sequence encodes CASSPLTQGATDTQYF.

The gene calls are TRBV9 and TRBJ2-3, with 9 bases identical to TRBD2. With V trimmed by 3 bases and J by 4 bases, 12 bases remained unmatched. This CDR3 region has 17 residues. Germline V CDR1 and CDR2: SGDLS, YYNGEE. CDR3 sequence: CASSARPLAGVPDTQYF. CDR3 nucleotides: TGTGCCAGCAGCGCGCGACCTTTAGCGGGAGTCCCAGATACGCAGTATTTT. The whole variable domain, remainder taken from reference TRBV9 and TRBJ2-3, is DSGVTQTPKHLITATGQRVTLRCSPRSGDLSVYWYQQSLDQGLQFLIQYYNGEERAKGNILERFSAQQFPDLHSELNLSSLELGDSALYFCASSARPLAGVPDTQYFGPGTRLTVL.

The rearrangement joins TRBV5-1 to TRBJ2-7; the D is unclear. Germline V CDR1 and CDR2: SGHRS, YFSETQ. This CDR3 region has 14 residues. V lost 5 bases, J lost 0 bases, and 12 bases lay in between. CDR3 sequence reads: CASSSSLSSYEQYF. The CDR3 nucleotides read TGCGCCAGCAGTAGTAGTCTGAGCTCCTACGAGCAGTACTTC. The whole variable domain, remainder taken from reference TRBV5-1 and TRBJ2-7, is KAGVTQTPRYLIKTRGQQVTLSCSPISGHRSVSWYQQTPGQGLQFLFEYFSETQRNKGNFPGRFSGRQFSNSRSEMNVSTLELGDSALYLCASSSSLSSYEQYFGPGTRLTVT.

With respect to this clonotype: The junction differs from germline at one of its ends, possibly a read error. The rearrangement joins TRBV7-2 to TRBJ2-3; a weak D match, TRBD1 (6 bases). From germline, CDR1 is SGHTA and CDR2 FQGNSA. The CDR3 consists of 20 residues. CDR3 loop: CASSLVWVGQGKDNSETQYF. CDR3 coding DNA: TGTGCCAGCAGCTTAGTATGGGTGGGTCAGGGGAAGGACAATTCAGAGACGCAGTATTTT.

The gene calls are TRBV27 and TRBJ2-1; D unresolved. Per the germline V gene, CDR1 is MNHEY and CDR2 is SMNVEV (reference sequence). The CDR3 is 13 residues long. Trimming removed 6 bases at V and 7 bases at J, with 13 bases between. For the CDR3, the DNA is TGTGCCAGCAGCCCCTCGGAAGTGAATGAGCAGTTCTTC. As protein: CASSPSEVNEQFF.

V usage is TRBV29-1 and J usage is TRBJ2-1, with D maybe TRBD2 (5 bases). The CDR3 loop spans 13 amino acids. With 4 bases removed from V and 8 bases from J, the gap between germline ends came to 15 bases. CDR1 SQVTM and CDR2 ANQGSEA come from the germline V gene. The CDR3 spells CSVGVLGIYEQFF. CDR3 coding DNA: TGCAGCGTTGGTGTACTAGGGATCTATGAGCAGTTCTTC.

The chain employs TRBV7-9 and TRBJ2-1; no reliable D call. V was shortened by 1 base and J by 7 bases, with 5 bases between the two germline ends. This CDR3 spans 12 amino acids. Germline CDR1 and CDR2: SEHNR and FQNEAQ (reference sequence). The CDR3 reads CASSLEKNEQFF. In DNA, the CDR3 is TGTGCCAGCAGCTTAGAGAAAAATGAGCAGTTCTTC.

Concerning this clonotype itself: At one end, the junction sequence differs from germline, possibly due to a read error. V gene TRBV27 combines with J gene TRBJ1-5; D remains unclear. Germline CDR1 and CDR2: MNHEY and SMNVEV (reference sequence). CDR3 length: 13 amino acids. The CDR3 DNA is TGTGCCGGCAGTTTGGATAGCAATCAGCCCCAGCATTTT. Protein: CAGSLDSNQPQHF.